The 31 T cell receptor beta chains presented below share a single source sample, sequenced in a study of spatial heterogeneity in lung cancer. Study-wide results and limits: Tumor mutation count correlated with how many alpha and beta TCRs expanded intratumorally.

As for time point: sample taken at primary tumor resection. No antigens are known for them. TCRdb processed the 5' RACE reads anew with MiXCR; each CDR3 protein has one entry. This table has about 1,800 distinct CDR3 sequences, approximately 9% appearing once. This specimen consisted of lung tumor tissue, obtained at surgery. Receptors originate from a female donor with early-stage non-small cell lung cancer.

The chain combines TRBV7-2 with TRBJ2-2; D gene ambiguous. The CDR3 has 15 amino acids. The germline gives CDR1 SGHTA, CDR2 FQGNSA. V lost 1 base and J lost 0, with 6 bases in between. The DNA for the CDR3 is TGTGCCAGCAGCTTAGACTCCGCGAACACCGGGGAGCTGTTTTTT. It is translated as CASSLDSANTGELFF.

This clonotype qualifies as medium-sized. The rearrangement joins TRBV10-3 to TRBJ2-7, with TRBD2 identical over 15 bases. J lost 3 bases, V lost 2 bases, and 17 bases had no gene match. The CDR3 consists of 21 residues. CDR1 ENHRY and CDR2 SYGVKD come from the germline V gene. The CDR3 is CAISEDPRRTSGRAVYYEQYF. The CDR3, as DNA: TGTGCCATCAGTGAGGATCCACGGAGGACTAGCGGGAGGGCGGTCTACTACGAGCAGTACTTC.

This clonotype is labeled medium-sized. The J gene is TRBJ1-1, the V gene TRBV5-1; D is unclear. V lost 4 bases and J lost 3, with 13 bases in between. There are 14 residues in the CDR3. CDR1 SGHRS and CDR2 YFSETQ come from the germline V gene. Here the CDR3 DNA reads TGCGCCAGCAGCCACTATGGACGGGACACTGAAGCTTTCTTT. Translating it yields CASSHYGRDTEAFF. Filled out from reference TRBV5-1 and TRBJ1-1, the complete variable domain reads KAGVTQTPRYLIKTRGQQVTLSCSPISGHRSVSWYQQTPGQGLQFLFEYFSETQRNKGNFPGRFSGRQFSNSRSEMNVSTLELGDSALYLCASSHYGRDTEAFFGQGTRLTVV.

This clonotype is labeled medium-sized. This rearrangement joins TRBV13 to TRBJ2-5; D gene uncertain. Germline CDR1 PRHDT, CDR2 FYEKMQ (reference sequence). This CDR3 region has 13 residues. V lost 2 bases and J lost 5, with 9 bases in between. The CDR3 DNA follows: TGTGCCAGCAGCTTAAACGGAGAGGAGACCCAGTACTTC. This sequence encodes CASSLNGEETQYF.

This clonotype qualifies as medium-sized (0.01 to 0.1%). The chain carries TRBV2 and TRBJ2-5; D tentatively fits TRBD1 or TRBD2 (6 bases each). The V and J ends lost 2 bases and 4 bases respectively, with 11 bases between them. Germline V gives CDR1 SNHLY, CDR2 FYNNEI. This CDR3 has 14 amino acids. The CDR3 reads CASSENGGRETQYF. CDR3 nucleotide sequence: TGTGCCAGCAGTGAAAACGGGGGCCGAGAGACCCAGTACTTC.

Within the sample, this clonotype is medium-sized. The CDR3 DNA is TGTGCCATCAGCCCAGGGACTAGCGGGGGGCCTGGGGAGACCCAGTACTTC. Translated, it gives CAISPGTSGGPGETQYF. The gene calls are TRBV10-3 and TRBJ2-5; 15 bases map to TRBD2. Germline V gives CDR1 ENHRY, CDR2 SYGVKD. V shed 6 bases and J 5 bases; nucleotides not matched to a gene: 10. The CDR3 length is 17 residues.

In this sample, this clonotype is medium-sized. The chain joins TRBV7-3 to TRBJ1-1; D is possibly TRBD1 (5 bases). Germline V CDR1 and CDR2: SGHTA, FQGTGA. V dropped 5 bases and J dropped 1 base, with 11 bases sitting between them. The CDR3 sequence is 14 residues long. The CDR3 nucleotides are TGTGCCAGCAGCCAGGGACGGACGAACACTGAAGCTTTCTTT. Its protein product is CASSQGRTNTEAFF.

By proportion, this clonotype is medium-sized. The chain has TRBV28 and TRBJ2-2; D perhaps matches TRBD2 (5 bases). Trimming shortened V by 4 bases and J by 0 bases, and 9 bases separated the two germline ends. Germline V gives CDR1 MDHEN, CDR2 SYDVKM. The CDR3 runs 15 residues. The CDR3 nucleotides read TGTGCCAGCAGTTCGGGGTGGTCGAACACCGGGGAGCTGTTTTTT. Translation gives CASSSGWSNTGELFF.

This clonotype is labeled as medium-sized. The CDR3 region has the DNA TGTGCCAGTAGTATAGTAGGTCAGCCCCAGCATTTT. Residues: CASSIVGQPQHF. The J gene is TRBJ1-5, the V gene TRBV19; D ambiguous. CDR3 length equals 12 residues. V lost 1 base to trimming and J lost 6 bases, with 4 bases between them. Looked up from germline, CDR1 is LNHDA and CDR2 is SQIVND (reference sequence).

In its sample, this clonotype ranks as medium-sized. The rearrangement joins TRBV29-1 to TRBJ1-1; no clear D gene. CDR3 size: 13 residues. Per the germline V gene, CDR1 is SQVTM and CDR2 is ANQGSEA. V lost 7 bases, J lost 0 bases, and 12 bases lay in between. The CDR3 nucleotides are TGCAGCGGTTGCGCGGGAATGAACACTGAAGCTTTCTTT. Its protein product is CSGCAGMNTEAFF. Together with reference TRBV29-1 and TRBJ1-1, the CDR3 gives the full variable domain: SAVISQKPSRDICQRGTSLTIQCQVDSQVTMMFWYRQQPGQSLTLIATANQGSEATYESGFVIDKFPISRPNLTFSTLTVSNMSPEDSSIYLCSGCAGMNTEAFFGQGTRLTVV.

CDR3 amino acids: CASSQDREVDTQYF. The DNA of the CDR3 is TGTGCCAGCAGCCAAGATCGGGAAGTTGATACGCAGTATTTT. V is TRBV4-2 and J is TRBJ2-3; D is possibly TRBD2 (5 bases). CDR1 is LGHNA and CDR2 is YNFKEQ in the germline V gene. V gave up 0 bases and J gave up 6 bases, with 10 bases separating them. This CDR3 comprises 14 residues.

The gene calls are TRBV18 and TRBJ2-7; D is unclear. CDR1 is KGHSH and CDR2 is LQKENI in the germline V gene. The CDR3 runs to 12 residues. Trimming removed 6 bases at V and 4 bases at J, with 10 bases between. The CDR3, as DNA: TGTGCCAGCTCTCCTGACGGGTACGAGCAGTACTTC. Translating it yields CASSPDGYEQYF.

This clonotype was counted between two and nine times. The V gene is TRBV5-1, the J gene TRBJ2-1, with 14 bases that match TRBD2. J lost 8 bases, V lost 4 bases, and 8 bases had no gene match. CDR3 length: 16 amino acids. The germline CDR1 and CDR2 sequences are SGHRS and YFSETQ. CDR3 sequence reads: CASSDTGLAGGDEQFF. For the CDR3, the DNA is TGCGCCAGCAGCGACACCGGACTAGCGGGAGGAGATGAGCAGTTCTTC.

This clonotype is deemed medium-sized. The rearrangement uses TRBV2 and TRBJ2-7; D is possibly TRBD2 (5 bases). CDR1 is SNHLY and CDR2 is FYNNEI in the germline V gene. The CDR3 sequence is 16 residues long. V gave up 6 bases and J gave up 0 bases, with 18 bases separating them. The CDR3 DNA follows: TGTGCCAGCAGCCGAGGGCCTGGGCCGATCTCCTACGAGCAGTACTTC. It is translated as CASSRGPGPISYEQYF. The whole variable domain, filled in from reference TRBV2 and TRBJ2-7, reads EPEVTQTPSHQVTQMGQEVILRCVPISNHLYFYWYRQILGQKVEFLVSFYNNEISEKSEIFDDQFSVERPDGSNFTLKIRSTKLEDSAMYFCASSRGPGPISYEQYFGPGTRLTVT.

This clonotype qualifies as large. In DNA form, the CDR3 reads TGTGCCAGCAGCTTATTCTTGAGCCCATACAATGAGCAGTTCTTC. Translated: CASSLFLSPYNEQFF. The chain employs TRBV7-7 and TRBJ2-1; D is unclear. CDR1 and CDR2 (germline): SSHAT, FNYEAQ (reference sequence). This CDR3 is built from 15 residues. The germline V and J ends were trimmed by 2 bases and 4 bases, with 12 bases remaining between them.

By frequency in the sample, this clonotype is medium-sized. The chain couples TRBV19 to TRBJ2-1; D unresolved. CDR1 LNHDA and CDR2 SQIVND come from the germline V gene (reference sequence). With 4 bases removed from V and 4 bases from J, the gap between germline ends came to 8 bases. The CDR3 consists of 13 residues. The CDR3 loop reads CASSKSIYNEQFF. The CDR3, as DNA: TGTGCCAGTAGTAAGTCTATTTACAATGAGCAGTTCTTC.

This clonotype is medium-sized (0.01 to 0.1%). V gene TRBV20-1 combines with J gene TRBJ2-5, with 14 positions matching TRBD2. The CDR3 extends over 17 amino acids. After removal of 0 bases from V and 5 bases from J, the junction contained 8 bases not matched to a gene. Germline assignment: CDR1 DFQATT and CDR2 SNEGSKA (reference sequence). CDR3: CSARDQRLAGGVETQYF. The CDR3 nucleotides read TGCAGTGCTAGAGATCAACGACTAGCGGGGGGGGTCGAGACCCAGTACTTC.

Sample share makes this clonotype medium-sized (0.01 to 0.1%). The V gene is TRBV3-1, the J gene TRBJ2-1; D is unresolved. V shed 3 bases and J shed 4 bases, with 4 bases lying between them. This CDR3 comprises 12 residues. Germline V gives CDR1 LGHDT, CDR2 YNNKEL (reference sequence). CDR3 DNA sequence: TGTGCCAGCAGCCAGGGATACAATGAGCAGTTCTTC. Translated, it gives CASSQGYNEQFF.

The chain has TRBV5-1 and TRBJ2-5, with D perhaps matching TRBD1 (6 bases). Per the germline V gene, CDR1 is SGHRS and CDR2 is YFSETQ. V gave up 3 bases and J gave up 5 bases, with 17 bases separating them. This CDR3 comprises 15 residues. DNA of the CDR3: TGCGCCAGCAGCTCCGGACAGTCGAGGAGCGAGACCCAGTACTTC. As protein: CASSSGQSRSETQYF.

In its sample, this clonotype is medium-sized. The rearrangement uses TRBV14 and TRBJ1-1; D may be TRBD1 (5 bases). The V end was cut by 0 bases, the J end by 2 bases, with 19 bases between. Germline V gene sequence: CDR1 SGHDN, CDR2 FVKESK. CDR3 length equals 18 residues. CDR3 sequence reads: CASSQEMGLYFINTEAFF. The CDR3 nucleotides are TGTGCCAGCAGCCAAGAAATGGGGCTTTACTTTATAAACACTGAAGCTTTCTTT.

This clonotype was recorded a few times. The rearrangement links TRBV27 to TRBJ1-6; D is uncertain. The germline V and J ends were trimmed by 7 bases and 6 bases, with 7 bases remaining between them. The CDR3 loop spans 12 amino acids. Germline V CDR1 and CDR2: MNHEY, SMNVEV (reference sequence). Written as DNA, the CDR3 is TGTGCCAGCAAGGGCCCTAATTCACCCCTCCACTTT. This encodes CASKGPNSPLHF.

By sample share, this clonotype is medium-sized (0.01 to 0.1%). The J gene is TRBJ1-5, the V gene TRBV19; a possible D gene is TRBD1 (5 bases). The CDR3 sequence is 15 residues long. Germline CDR1 and CDR2: LNHDA and SQIVND (reference sequence). V was pared by 9 bases and J by 3 bases, with 18 bases between. CDR3 DNA sequence: TGTGCCAGCTCCCTCGGACATAGAAACAATCAGCCCCAGCATTTT. Encoded protein: CASSLGHRNNQPQHF.

This clonotype is medium-sized within its sample. V usage is TRBV12-5 and J usage is TRBJ1-2; D ambiguous. V lost 3 bases, J lost 6 bases, and 14 bases lay in between. This CDR3 spans 14 amino acids. Germline CDR1 LGHNT, CDR2 FRNRAP. The CDR3 nucleotides are TGTGCTAGTGGTTTTGCAGAGGAGGTGGATGGCTACACCTTC. Amino acids: CASGFAEEVDGYTF.

This clonotype came up a few times. The gene calls are TRBV5-1 and TRBJ2-3; the D is unclear. CDR1 is SGHRS and CDR2 is YFSETQ in the germline V gene. V lost 0 bases and J lost 5, with 13 bases in between. CDR3 size: 15 residues. CDR3 residues: CASSLAGLEGDTQYF. The DNA of the CDR3 is TGCGCCAGCAGCTTGGCGGGCTTAGAAGGAGATACGCAGTATTTT. Drawing the rest from reference TRBV5-1 and TRBJ2-3, the complete variable domain is KAGVTQTPRYLIKTRGQQVTLSCSPISGHRSVSWYQQTPGQGLQFLFEYFSETQRNKGNFPGRFSGRQFSNSRSEMNVSTLELGDSALYLCASSLAGLEGDTQYFGPGTRLTVL.

The chain links TRBV6-1 to TRBJ1-6; no definite D call. Germline V gene lookup returns CDR1 MNHNS and CDR2 SASEGT. The V end lost 1 base, the J end lost 9 bases, and 7 bases lay between the germline ends. CDR3 length equals 13 residues. CDR3 DNA: TGTGCCAGCAGTGAAGAAGGTGGTTCACCCCTCCACTTT. Residues: CASSEEGGSPLHF.

This clonotype counts as medium-sized. V and J are TRBV5-5 and TRBJ2-5, with TRBD2 matching over 7 bases. This CDR3 contains 15 residues. The V and J ends lost 0 bases and 5 bases, in that order; junction bases with no gene match: 7. The germline CDR1 and CDR2 sequences are SGHKS and YYEKEE (reference sequence). CDR3 sequence (DNA): TGTGCCAGCAGCTTGGGCGGGAGCGGGCCCGAGACCCAGTACTTC. It encodes CASSLGGSGPETQYF. Together with reference TRBV5-5 and TRBJ2-5, the CDR3 gives the full variable domain: DAGVTQSPTHLIKTRGQQVTLRCSPISGHKSVSWYQQVLGQGPQFIFQYYEKEERGRGNFPDRFSARQFPNYSSELNVNALLLGDSALYLCASSLGGSGPETQYFGPGTRLLVL.

In this sample, this clonotype is medium-sized. The V call is TRBV7-9, the J call TRBJ2-6; D remains unclear. The ends were cut back, 2 bases at V and 0 bases at J, with 5 bases in the middle. The CDR3 contains 15 residues. Germline-derived CDR1 and CDR2 are SEHNR and FQNEAQ (reference sequence). CDR3 sequence: CASSLINSGANVLTF. CDR3 coding DNA: TGTGCCAGCAGCTTAATCAACTCTGGGGCCAACGTCCTGACTTTC. The variable domain in full, completed from reference TRBV7-9 and TRBJ2-6, reads DTGVSQNPRHKITKRGQNVTFRCDPISEHNRLYWYRQTLGQGPEFLTYFQNEAQLEKSRLLSDRFSAERPKGSFSTLEIQRTEQGDSAMYLCASSLINSGANVLTFGAGSRLTVL.

Judged by abundance, this clonotype is medium-sized (0.01 to 0.1%). The chain uses TRBV6-2 or TRBV6-3 and TRBJ2-1; no reliable D call. V was pared by 6 bases and J by 5 bases, with 5 bases between. CDR3 size: 11 residues. Germline values: CDR1 MNHEY, CDR2 SVGEGT. The CDR3 reads CASSPNNEQFF. The CDR3 coding sequence is TGTGCCAGCAGCCCGAACAATGAGCAGTTCTTC.

In its sample, this clonotype is large. The chain employs TRBV4-2 and TRBJ2-5; tentative D call: TRBD1 (5 bases). Per germline, CDR1 LGHNA and CDR2 YNFKEQ. Deletions cut 1 base from V and 1 base from J, with 13 bases between. The CDR3 runs 16 residues. CDR3 region: CASSQGTAGPQETQYF. CDR3 DNA: TGTGCCAGCAGCCAAGGTACCGCAGGGCCCCAAGAGACCCAGTACTTC.

This clonotype is deemed medium-sized. This chain joins TRBV5-1 and TRBJ1-1; D unclear. The V end lost 0 bases, the J end lost 8 bases, and 17 bases lay between the germline ends. Germline V gene lookup returns CDR1 SGHRS and CDR2 YFSETQ. CDR3 length: 15 amino acids. CDR3 coding DNA: TGCGCCAGCAGCTTGGCCGCGATGAACACGCAGGAAGCTTTCTTT. This encodes CASSLAAMNTQEAFF. The variable domain in full, completed from reference TRBV5-1 and TRBJ1-1, reads KAGVTQTPRYLIKTRGQQVTLSCSPISGHRSVSWYQQTPGQGLQFLFEYFSETQRNKGNFPGRFSGRQFSNSRSEMNVSTLELGDSALYLCASSLAAMNTQEAFFGQGTRLTVV.

In its sample, this clonotype was seen a few times. The chain employs TRBV10-3 and TRBJ1-1, with D unclear. In germline, CDR1 is ENHRY, CDR2 SYGVKD. The CDR3 runs 15 residues. V was trimmed by 3 bases and J by 0 bases, leaving 11 bases between them. CDR3 loop: CAISESQDLNTEAFF. In DNA, the CDR3 is TGTGCCATCAGTGAAAGTCAGGACTTGAACACTGAAGCTTTCTTT.